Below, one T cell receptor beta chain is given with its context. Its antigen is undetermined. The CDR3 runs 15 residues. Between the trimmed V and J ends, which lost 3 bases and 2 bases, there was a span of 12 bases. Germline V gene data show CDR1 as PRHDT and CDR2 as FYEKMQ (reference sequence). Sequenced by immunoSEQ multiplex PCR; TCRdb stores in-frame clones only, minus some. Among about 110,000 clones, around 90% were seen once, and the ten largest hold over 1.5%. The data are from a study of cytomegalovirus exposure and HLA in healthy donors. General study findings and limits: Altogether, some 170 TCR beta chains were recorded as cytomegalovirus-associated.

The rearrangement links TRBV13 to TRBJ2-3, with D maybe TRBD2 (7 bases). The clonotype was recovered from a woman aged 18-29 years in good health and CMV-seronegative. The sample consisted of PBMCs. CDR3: CASSLFAGATDTQYF. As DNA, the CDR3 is TGTGCCAGCAGCTTGTTCGCGGGGGCCACAGATACGCAGTATTTT.